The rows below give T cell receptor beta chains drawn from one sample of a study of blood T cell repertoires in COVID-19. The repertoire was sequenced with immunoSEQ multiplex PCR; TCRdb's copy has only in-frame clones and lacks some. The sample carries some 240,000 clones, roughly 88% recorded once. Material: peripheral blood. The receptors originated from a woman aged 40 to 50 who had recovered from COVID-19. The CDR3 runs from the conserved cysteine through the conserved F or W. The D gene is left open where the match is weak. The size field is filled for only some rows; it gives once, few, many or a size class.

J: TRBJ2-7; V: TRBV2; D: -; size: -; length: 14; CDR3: CASSDGRNFYEQYF; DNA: TGTGCCAGCAGTGATGGGAGGAACTTCTACGAGCAGTACTTC
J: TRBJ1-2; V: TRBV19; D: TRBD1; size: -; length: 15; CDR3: CASRKETTGAFGYTF; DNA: TGTGCCAGTAGGAAAGAGACGACAGGGGCCTTCGGCTACACCTTC
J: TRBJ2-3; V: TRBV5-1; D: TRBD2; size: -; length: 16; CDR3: CASSFGTSGGLDTQYF; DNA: TGCGCCAGCAGCTTTGGGACTAGCGGGGGATTGGATACGCAGTATTTT
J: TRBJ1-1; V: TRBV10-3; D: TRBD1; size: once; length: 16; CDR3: CAISESTGGYHTEAFF; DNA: TGTGCCATCAGTGAGTCAACAGGGGGCTATCACACTGAAGCTTTCTTT
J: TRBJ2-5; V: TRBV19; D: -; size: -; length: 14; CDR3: CASSRSSAGETQYF; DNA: TGTGCCAGTAGTAGATCTAGTGCCGGGGAGACCCAGTACTTC
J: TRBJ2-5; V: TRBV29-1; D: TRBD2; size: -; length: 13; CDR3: CSVSSGGIETQYF; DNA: TGCAGCGTTTCTAGCGGGGGGATAGAGACCCAGTACTTC
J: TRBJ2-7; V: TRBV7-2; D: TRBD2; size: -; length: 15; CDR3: CASSLTLAGGYEQYF; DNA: TGTGCCAGCAGCTTAACCCTAGCGGGGGGCTACGAGCAGTACTTC
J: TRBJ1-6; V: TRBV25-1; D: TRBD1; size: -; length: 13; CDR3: CASSPWDRGSLHF; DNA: TGTGCCAGCAGTCCTTGGGACAGAGGATCCCTCCACTTT
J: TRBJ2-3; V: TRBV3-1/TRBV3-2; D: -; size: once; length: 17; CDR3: CASSQEHQRHRVDTQYF; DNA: TGTGCCAGCAGCCAAGAACATCAGCGGCACCGCGTAGATACGCAGTATTTT
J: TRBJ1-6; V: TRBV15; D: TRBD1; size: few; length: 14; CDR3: CATSSDRANSPLHF; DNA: TGTGCCACCAGCAGTGACAGGGCTAATTCACCCCTCCACTTT
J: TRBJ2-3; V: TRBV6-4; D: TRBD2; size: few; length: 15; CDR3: CASSDSSGGTDTQYF; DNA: TGTGCCAGCAGTGACTCTAGCGGGGGGACAGATACGCAGTATTTT
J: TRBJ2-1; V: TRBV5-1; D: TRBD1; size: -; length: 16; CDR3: CASSLSDRGGDNEQFF; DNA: TGCGCCAGCAGCTTGTCCGACAGGGGTGGTGACAATGAGCAGTTCTTC
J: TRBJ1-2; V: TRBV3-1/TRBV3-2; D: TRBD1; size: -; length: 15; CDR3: CASSGGRGQPYGYTF; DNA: TGTGCCAGCTCAGGGGGCCGGGGACAGCCGTATGGCTACACCTTC
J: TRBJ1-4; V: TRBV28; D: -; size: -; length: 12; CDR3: CASSLRVEKLFF; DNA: TGTGCCAGCAGTTTACGGGTTGAAAAACTGTTTTTT
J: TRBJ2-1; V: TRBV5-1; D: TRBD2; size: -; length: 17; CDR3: CASSLGLAVDSYNEQFF; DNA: TGCGCCAGCAGCTTGGGACTAGCGGTGGATTCCTACAATGAGCAGTTCTTC
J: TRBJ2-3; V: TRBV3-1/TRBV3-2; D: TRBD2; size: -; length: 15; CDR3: CASSQMAGGTDTQYF; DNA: TGTGCCAGCAGCCAAATGGCGGGGGGCACAGATACGCAGTATTTT
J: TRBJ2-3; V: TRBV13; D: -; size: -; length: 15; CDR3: CASSLSGLSTDTQYF; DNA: TGTGCCAGCAGCTTATCAGGACTTAGCACAGATACGCAGTATTTT
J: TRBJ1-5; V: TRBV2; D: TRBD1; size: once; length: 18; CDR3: CASRTGARGPYSNQPQHF; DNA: TGTGCCAGCAGGACAGGGGCACGAGGTCCTTATAGCAATCAGCCCCAGCATTTT
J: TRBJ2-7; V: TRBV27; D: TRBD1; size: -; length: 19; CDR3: CASSLSRGKGAHAAYEQYF; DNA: TGTGCCAGCAGTTTATCCAGGGGTAAGGGGGCCCATGCTGCCTACGAGCAGTACTTC
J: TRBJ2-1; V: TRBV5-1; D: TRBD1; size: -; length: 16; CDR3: CASSSGQGVSYNEQFF; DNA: TGCGCCAGCAGCTCCGGACAGGGGGTGTCCTACAATGAGCAGTTCTTC
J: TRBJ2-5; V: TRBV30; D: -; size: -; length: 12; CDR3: CAWSLSGETQYF; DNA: TGTGCCTGGAGTTTATCCGGGGAGACCCAGTACTTC
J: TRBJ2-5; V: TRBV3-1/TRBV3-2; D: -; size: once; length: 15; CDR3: CASSQMGTFQETQYF; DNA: TGTGCCAGCAGCCAGATGGGGACATTCCAAGAGACCCAGTACTTC